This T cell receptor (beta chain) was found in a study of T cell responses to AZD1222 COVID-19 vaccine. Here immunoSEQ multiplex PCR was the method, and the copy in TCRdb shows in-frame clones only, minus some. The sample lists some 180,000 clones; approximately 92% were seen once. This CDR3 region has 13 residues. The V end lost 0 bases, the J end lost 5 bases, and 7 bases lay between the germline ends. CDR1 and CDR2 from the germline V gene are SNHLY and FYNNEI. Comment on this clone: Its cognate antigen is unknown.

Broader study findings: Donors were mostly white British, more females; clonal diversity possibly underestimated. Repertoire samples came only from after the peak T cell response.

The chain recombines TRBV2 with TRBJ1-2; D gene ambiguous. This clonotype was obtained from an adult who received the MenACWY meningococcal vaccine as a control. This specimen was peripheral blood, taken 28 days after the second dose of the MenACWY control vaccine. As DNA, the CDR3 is TGTGCCAGCAGTGAAGCTGGAAGGTATGGCTACACCTTC. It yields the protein CASSEAGRYGYTF.